These T cell receptor beta chains were read from a single sample in a study of blood T cell repertoires in COVID-19. TCRdb keeps only in-frame clones here, not all; method: immunoSEQ multiplex PCR. Among 300,000 to 350,000 clones, approximately 88% were seen once, and the ten largest hold over 4.5%. The sample consisted of PBMCs or T cells enriched from blood (not recorded which). Receptors originate from a man aged 30-40 years who had recovered from COVID-19. Each CDR3 is given with its conserved first and last residue. Fields, in order: V gene, CDR3 length, J gene, CDR3 protein.

V: TRBV6-1
length: 14
J: TRBJ1-5
CDR3: CASSEGGEYQPQHF

V: TRBV2
length: 13
J: TRBJ2-1
CDR3: CAGGAYSYNEQFF

V: TRBV7-9
length: 14
J: TRBJ1-1
CDR3: CASSFEAVNTEAFF

V: TRBV6-5
length: 13
J: TRBJ2-7
CDR3: CASRDRLSYEQYF

V: TRBV5-1
length: 15
J: TRBJ2-7
CDR3: CASSETSGGAYEQYF

V: TRBV15
length: 16
J: TRBJ2-7
CDR3: CATSGDSGRAYYEQYF

V: TRBV5-1
length: 16
J: TRBJ2-2
CDR3: CASSLAGLENTGELFF

V: TRBV7-9
length: 14
J: TRBJ1-1
CDR3: CASSLDLLNTEAFF

V: TRBV4-2
length: 16
J: TRBJ1-2
CDR3: CASSQDIGQGDYGYTF

V: TRBV18
length: 17
J: TRBJ2-7
CDR3: CASSPRLLAGGPGEQYF

V: TRBV28
length: 15
J: TRBJ2-7
CDR3: CASSLSWGDWYEQYF

V: TRBV29-1
length: 13
J: TRBJ1-1
CDR3: CSVFSSGGYEAFF

V: TRBV24-1
length: 15
J: TRBJ2-1
CDR3: CATSESGTGANEQFF

V: TRBV14
length: 16
J: TRBJ1-3
CDR3: CASSQALRISGNTIYF

V: TRBV9
length: 16
J: TRBJ2-7
CDR3: CASSALGQSNSYEQYF

V: TRBV28
length: 18
J: TRBJ2-4
CDR3: CASSLRVLGQGDKNIQYF

V: TRBV13
length: 17
J: TRBJ1-4
CDR3: CASSPRGLQGTNEKLFF

V: TRBV4-2
length: 14
J: TRBJ1-3
CDR3: CASSPGENQNTIYF

V: TRBV9
length: 13
J: TRBJ1-2
CDR3: CASSPGDNYGYTF

V: TRBV5-1
length: 14
J: TRBJ1-6
CDR3: CASSLDAGLSPLHF

V: TRBV7-9
length: 15
J: TRBJ2-1
CDR3: CASSAPKGGYNEQFF

V: TRBV5-1
length: 16
J: TRBJ2-3
CDR3: CASGNSGGARTDTQYF

V: TRBV5-8
length: 13
J: TRBJ1-1
CDR3: CASSFSQAPWAFF

V: TRBV23-1
length: 12
J: TRBJ1-1
CDR3: CASNLRVTEAFF

V: TRBV4-1
length: 20
J: TRBJ2-6
CDR3: CASSQRPRGTGGSGANVLTF

V: TRBV5-1
length: 12
J: TRBJ2-5
CDR3: CASSFDRERGNF

V: TRBV4-1
length: 17
J: TRBJ1-5
CDR3: CASSQETGSYSNQPQHF

V: TRBV18
length: 19
J: TRBJ1-6
CDR3: CASSPSGGPSGLYNSPLHF

V: TRBV9
length: 15
J: TRBJ2-1
CDR3: CASSVTSGFYNEQFF

V: TRBV7-8
length: 16
J: TRBJ2-4
CDR3: CASSGRRLGAKNIQYF

V: TRBV13
length: 15
J: TRBJ1-2
CDR3: CASSSGQGLGYGYTF

V: TRBV6-5
length: 13
J: TRBJ1-1
CDR3: CASSPQMNTEAFF

V: TRBV5-8
length: 15
J: TRBJ2-2
CDR3: CASRSEGFNTGELFF

V: TRBV12-3/TRBV12-4
length: 13
J: TRBJ2-7
CDR3: CASSLLTGYEQYF

V: TRBV2
length: 14
J: TRBJ1-5
CDR3: CASTSDRAYQPQHF

V: TRBV7-8
length: 12
J: TRBJ2-1
CDR3: CASSPYNNEQFF

V: TRBV12-3/TRBV12-4
length: 13
J: TRBJ2-1
CDR3: CASGTSGYNEQFF

V: TRBV5-8
length: 15
J: TRBJ1-1
CDR3: CASSALGGGLTEAFF

V: TRBV3-1/TRBV3-2
length: 14
J: TRBJ1-5
CDR3: CASSHTGGYQPQHF

V: TRBV9
length: 17
J: TRBJ1-2
CDR3: CASSPRDPRQGRYGYTF

V: TRBV7-6
length: 17
J: TRBJ2-3
CDR3: CASSQGPAGGSTDTQYF

V: TRBV5-6
length: 18
J: TRBJ1-5
CDR3: CASSPGGRGTYSNQPQHF

V: TRBV27
length: 14
J: TRBJ2-1
CDR3: CASTPSVPYNEQFF

V: TRBV11-2
length: 17
J: TRBJ1-6
CDR3: CASSLVGAGTGNSPLHF

V: TRBV24-1
length: 17
J: TRBJ2-5
CDR3: CATSKIGTGDFQETQYF

V: TRBV6-1
length: 12
J: TRBJ2-2
CDR3: CASSDRGGELFF

V: TRBV7-2
length: 16
J: TRBJ2-3
CDR3: CASILAGGPRTDTQYF

V: TRBV2
length: 14
J: TRBJ1-5
CDR3: CASSDLRGEQPQHF

V: TRBV19
length: 12
J: TRBJ2-3
CDR3: CASSIKGDTQYF

V: TRBV10-3
length: 15
J: TRBJ1-2
CDR3: CAISETRTGNYGYTF

V: TRBV4-1
length: 15
J: TRBJ1-6
CDR3: CASSQGRDSFSPLHF

V: TRBV9
length: 16
J: TRBJ2-7
CDR3: CASSASGGIPSYEQYF

V: TRBV9
length: 16
J: TRBJ1-3
CDR3: CASSPVAQASGNTIYF

V: TRBV30
length: 11
J: TRBJ2-7
CDR3: CAWSDIYEQYF